These 19 T cell receptor beta chains originate from one sample sequenced in a study of blood T cell repertoires in COVID-19. Profiling relied on immunoSEQ multiplex PCR, and the TCRdb table lists in-frame clones only, not all of them. The sample shows hundreds of thousands of clones, 70% to 90% of them seen only once. Sequenced sample: PBMCs or T cells enriched from blood (not recorded which). Receptors were obtained from a woman aged 40 to 50 who had recovered from COVID-19.

This clone appeared once. The V and J genes are TRBV7-9 and TRBJ2-5; TRBD2 might be the D (6 bases). V lost 1 base, J lost 4 bases, and 19 bases lay in between. The CDR3 sequence is 17 residues long. From germline, CDR1 is SEHNR and CDR2 FQNEAQ (reference sequence). The CDR3: CASSLGVASLAGETQYF. Here the CDR3 DNA reads TGTGCCAGCAGCTTAGGCGTGGCCTCACTAGCAGGAGAGACCCAGTACTTC. Based on the CDR3 plus reference TRBV7-9 and TRBJ2-5, the full variable domain is DTGVSQNPRHKITKRGQNVTFRCDPISEHNRLYWYRQTLGQGPEFLTYFQNEAQLEKSRLLSDRFSAERPKGSFSTLEIQRTEQGDSAMYLCASSLGVASLAGETQYFGPGTRLLVL.

The chain has TRBV4-3 and TRBJ2-1; the match to TRBD2 covers 8 bases. Trimming cost V 4 bases and J 7 bases; bases outside gene matches: 9. Germline CDR1 LGHNA, CDR2 YSLEER. The CDR3 contains 15 residues. The CDR3 DNA is TGCGCCAGCAGCCTTAACGGGAGGGTTTGGAATGAGCAGTTCTTC. Translation gives CASSLNGRVWNEQFF.

The gene calls are TRBV28 and TRBJ1-2; 9 positions agree with TRBD1. CDR1 MDHEN and CDR2 SYDVKM come from the germline V gene. CDR3 length: 14 amino acids. V shed 3 bases, J shed 7 bases, and the junction held 6 bases outside the gene matches. The CDR3, as DNA: TGTGCCAGCAGTTTCCCGCGACAGGGGGGTGGCTACACCTTC. Translated, it gives CASSFPRQGGGYTF.

The chain combines TRBV6-2 or TRBV6-3 with TRBJ1-5; 8 bases agree with TRBD1. In germline, CDR1 is MNHEY, CDR2 SVGEGT. The CDR3 sequence is 15 residues long. V lost 6 bases and J lost 3; bases outside the gene matches: 7. The CDR3 loop is CASSPGTGHNQPQHF. CDR3 DNA: TGTGCCAGCAGCCCAGGGACAGGCCACAATCAGCCCCAGCATTTT.

The gene calls are TRBV15 and TRBJ1-3, with 9 nucleotides matching TRBD1. The CDR3 sequence is 17 residues long. V was clipped by 4 bases and J by 0 bases; unmatched bases: 7. The germline V gene has CDR1 LNHNV and CDR2 YYDKDF (reference sequence). In nucleotides, the CDR3 is TGTGCCACCAGCAACCGGGACAGGGCCAGCTCTGGAAACACCATATATTTT. Protein sequence: CATSNRDRASSGNTIYF.

This rearrangement joins TRBV15 to TRBJ1-5, with TRBD1 matching over 9 bases. V was clipped by 2 bases and J by 7 bases; unmatched bases: 3. The CDR3 extends over 14 amino acids. CDR1 and CDR2 from the germline V gene are LNHNV and YYDKDF (reference sequence). The CDR3 DNA is TGTGCCACCAGCAGACGGGGACAGGGCCAGCCCCAGCATTTT. It codes for CATSRRGQGQPQHF.

The chain links TRBV11-2 to TRBJ2-1, with 7 nucleotides matching TRBD2. J gave up 9 bases and V 2 bases, and 7 bases lay outside the gene matches. The CDR3 spans 14 residues. Germline assignment: CDR1 SGHAT and CDR2 FQNNGV. CDR3 amino acids: CASSLWGRGFEQFF. The CDR3 DNA reads as TGTGCCAGCAGCTTATGGGGGAGGGGTTTTGAGCAGTTCTTC.

The J gene is TRBJ2-7, the V gene TRBV10-3, with 8 bases identical to TRBD2. Germline CDR1 ENHRY, CDR2 SYGVKD. The CDR3 loop spans 16 amino acids. The V gene end was trimmed by 4 bases and the J gene end by 3 bases; junction bases not matched to a gene: 11. CDR3: CAISASASGRIYEQYF. The CDR3 DNA follows: TGTGCCATCAGTGCCTCAGCGAGCGGGAGAATCTACGAGCAGTACTTC.

CDR3 residues: CASQSGSGPLHF. The CDR3 DNA follows: TGTGCCAGCCAATCCGGGTCCGGCCCCCTCCACTTT. The chain uses TRBV19 and TRBJ1-6; D is unresolved. Trimming pared 9 bases from V and 13 bases from J, leaving 16 bases between. The length of the CDR3 is 12 residues. CDR1 and CDR2 (germline): LNHDA, SQIVND (reference sequence).

The CDR3 here is CASSLVRDSGRTF. In DNA, the CDR3 is TGTGCCAGCAGCCTCGTGCGGGACTCCGGCCGCACCTTC. The chain couples TRBV6-5 to TRBJ1-2, with a weak D call TRBD1 (5 bases). Germline CDR1 and CDR2: MNHEY and SVGAGI. The CDR3 covers 13 residues. V was shortened by 6 bases and J by 13 bases, with 21 bases between the two germline ends.

The chain links TRBV18 to TRBJ2-2; D is uncertain. CDR1 is KGHSH and CDR2 is LQKENI in the germline V gene. CDR3 length equals 14 residues. The V end was cut by 10 bases, the J end by 5 bases, with 17 bases between. The CDR3 loop reads CATSLGSQTGELFF. The CDR3 DNA is TGTGCCACCTCCCTAGGAAGTCAAACCGGGGAGCTGTTTTTT.

The rearrangement joins TRBV5-1 to TRBJ2-1, with 11 bases aligning to TRBD2. The CDR3 runs 16 residues. V lost 4 bases and J lost 0; bases outside the gene matches: 3. Germline assignment: CDR1 SGHRS and CDR2 YFSETQ. CDR3 nucleotides: TGCGCCAGCAGCAAAACTAGCGGGAGCTCCTACAATGAGCAGTTCTTC. Residues: CASSKTSGSSYNEQFF. Full variable domain (missing parts from reference TRBV5-1 and TRBJ2-1): KAGVTQTPRYLIKTRGQQVTLSCSPISGHRSVSWYQQTPGQGLQFLFEYFSETQRNKGNFPGRFSGRQFSNSRSEMNVSTLELGDSALYLCASSKTSGSSYNEQFFGPGTRLTVL.

This clone turned up a few times. In the same sample, other DNA sequences code for this CDR3. The chain recombines TRBV19 with TRBJ2-3; tentatively, D is TRBD2 (6 bases). This CDR3 region has 15 residues. The ends were cut back, 3 bases at V and 0 bases at J, with 10 bases in the middle. The V gene's germline CDR1 is LNHDA and CDR2 SQIVND (reference sequence). CDR3 bases: TGTGCCAGTAGTATCGGAGGGCCTAGCACAGATACGCAGTATTTT. Its protein is CASSIGGPSTDTQYF.

V and J are TRBV2 and TRBJ1-2; 11 bases map to TRBD1. The CDR3 covers 16 residues. From germline, CDR1 is SNHLY and CDR2 FYNNEI. V dropped 7 bases and J dropped 8; count of bases not matched to a gene: 15. CDR3 loop: CASIRLIGTGGVGYTF. CDR3 DNA sequence: TGTGCCAGCATTCGTCTTATCGGGACAGGGGGTGTCGGCTACACCTTC.

The chain couples TRBV18 to TRBJ1-1, with D perhaps matching TRBD1 (6 bases). This CDR3 has 17 residues. Germline V gene sequence: CDR1 KGHSH, CDR2 LQKENI. V was clipped by 3 bases and J by 0 bases, with 17 bases between them. In DNA, the CDR3 is TGTGCCAGCTCACCGCAGGGGTTTTCGACTATGAACACTGAAGCTTTCTTT. Residues: CASSPQGFSTMNTEAFF.

This chain uses TRBV12-3 or TRBV12-4 with TRBJ1-1; D call uncertain. Trimming left V 6 bases short and J 6 bases short, with 8 bases between. This CDR3 comprises 11 residues. Here the CDR3 reads CASRWESEAFF. The DNA for the CDR3 is TGTGCCAGCAGATGGGAGTCTGAAGCTTTCTTT.

This sequence joins TRBV27 and TRBJ1-2; 8 nucleotides align to TRBD1. J lost 5 bases, V lost 5 bases, and 10 bases had no gene match. The CDR3 extends over 15 amino acids. CDR1 and CDR2 (germline): MNHEY, SMNVEV (reference sequence). CDR3 DNA: TGTGCCAGCAGTCAAAGACAGGGGCGAAATTATGGCTACACCTTC. Amino acid sequence: CASSQRQGRNYGYTF.

V gene TRBV28 combines with J gene TRBJ1-6; TRBD1 agrees at 8 bases. CDR1 MDHEN and CDR2 SYDVKM come from the germline V gene. V trimming: 5 bases; J trimming: 9 bases; junction bases outside the gene matches: 6. This CDR3 contains 14 residues. The CDR3 protein is CASSTGQGSSPLHF. CDR3 DNA: TGTGCCAGCAGTACAGGACAGGGCAGTTCACCCCTCCACTTT.

As regards this clone: The sample has other DNA sequences that encode this CDR3 too. This sequence joins TRBV28 and TRBJ1-1, with D perhaps TRBD1 (5 bases). Trimming cost V 5 bases and J 4 bases, with 14 bases left between them. Germline CDR1 is MDHEN and CDR2 is SYDVKM. The CDR3 has 14 amino acids. CDR3 in amino acids: CASSPPGRGTEAFF. The CDR3 DNA is TGTGCCAGCAGTCCGCCGGGGAGGGGCACTGAAGCTTTCTTT.